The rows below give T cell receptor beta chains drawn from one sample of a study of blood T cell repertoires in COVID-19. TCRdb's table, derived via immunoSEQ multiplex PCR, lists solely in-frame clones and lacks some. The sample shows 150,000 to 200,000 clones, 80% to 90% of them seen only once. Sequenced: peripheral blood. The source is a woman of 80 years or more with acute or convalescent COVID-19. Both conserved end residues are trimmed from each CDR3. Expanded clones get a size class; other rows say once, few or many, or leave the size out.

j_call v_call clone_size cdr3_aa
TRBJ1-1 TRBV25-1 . ASSEDGTGRAF
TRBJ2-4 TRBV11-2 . ASSLGVWAQIQY
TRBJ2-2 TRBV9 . ASSVGLGVGGELF
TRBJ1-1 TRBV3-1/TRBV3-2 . ASSLTNRGNTEAF
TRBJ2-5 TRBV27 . ASISAGEETQY
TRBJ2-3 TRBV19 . ASSMGRAAGDTQY
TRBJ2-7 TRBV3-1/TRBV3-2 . ASSQGRGTGAYEQY
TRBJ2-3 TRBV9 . ASSRAGGQTDTQY
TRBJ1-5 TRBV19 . ASSDRSYQPQH
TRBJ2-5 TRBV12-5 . ASGKGAPMGPETQY
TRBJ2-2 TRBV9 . ASSPSTVTGELF
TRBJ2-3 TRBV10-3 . AISRQDYTDTQY
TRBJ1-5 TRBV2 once ASSEGRVGEQPQH
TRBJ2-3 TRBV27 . ASSSHSTSGTDTQY
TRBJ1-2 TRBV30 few AWSVGQGAYGYT
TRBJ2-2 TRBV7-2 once ASSLNSAGGTGELF
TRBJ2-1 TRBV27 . ASTRTSGRLMAYNEQF
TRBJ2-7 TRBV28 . ASSPRNTGSDEQY
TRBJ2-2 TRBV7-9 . ASSLTAPGGELF
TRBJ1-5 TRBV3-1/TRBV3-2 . ASSQDSALSGQDYQPQH
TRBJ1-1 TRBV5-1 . ASSLAGGANTEAF
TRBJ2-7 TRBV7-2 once ASSSLGGIMD
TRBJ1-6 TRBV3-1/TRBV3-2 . ASSQYGQENSPLH
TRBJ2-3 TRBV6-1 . ASSVSSGGRTDTQY
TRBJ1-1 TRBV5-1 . ASSFDRGLGNTEAF
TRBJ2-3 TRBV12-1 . ASSWGGGTDTQY
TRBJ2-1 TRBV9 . ASSRSGHSSDEQF
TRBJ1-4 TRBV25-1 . ASRAPGPTNEKLF
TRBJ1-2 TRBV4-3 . ASSQALQDIGYGYT
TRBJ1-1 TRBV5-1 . ASSSETGHTEAF
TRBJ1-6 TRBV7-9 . ASSLGQDNSPLH
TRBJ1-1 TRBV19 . ASSINVAVNTEAF
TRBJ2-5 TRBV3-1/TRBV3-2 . ASSQGPTTQETQY
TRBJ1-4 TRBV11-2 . ASSFPGQQNEKLF
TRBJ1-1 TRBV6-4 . ASSDRRGSEAF
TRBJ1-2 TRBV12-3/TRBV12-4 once ASSVRERDGYT